The 3 T cell receptor beta chains below all came from one sample that was sequenced in a study of T cell repertoires in cytomegalovirus infection. From the reads, TCRdb called clonotypes with MiXCR, one entry per CDR3 protein. Of approximately 1,000,000 distinct CDR3 sequences detected, approximately 32% appear once; the ten largest clones hold around 15%. Their recognized antigens are unknown. This sample comprised cultured CD8+ T cells from PBMCs, obtained from culture after CMV antigen stimulation. The receptors come from a human donor in good health (CMV status not recorded). Some clones in this sample may be carry-over from other donors' samples.

This sequence joins TRBV4-1 and TRBJ1-3; D is uncertain. Germline V gene data show CDR1 as MGHRA and CDR2 as YSYEKL. The ends were cut back, 3 bases at V and 0 bases at J, with 3 bases in the middle. The CDR3 has 13 residues. In DNA, the CDR3 is TGCGCCAGCAGCCACGACTCTGGAAACACCATATATTTT. It codes for CASSHDSGNTIYF.

This clonotype was counted between two and nine times. The chain employs TRBV4-1 and TRBJ1-4; D gene uncertain. V lost 0 bases and J 7 bases, leaving 3 bases between the germline ends. The CDR3 spans 12 residues. In germline, CDR1 is MGHRA, CDR2 YSYEKL. The CDR3 loop is CASSQEGEKLFF. The CDR3 region has the DNA TGCGCCAGCAGCCAAGAAGGTGAAAAACTGTTTTTT.

The V gene is TRBV12-3 or TRBV12-4, the J gene TRBJ2-1; 7 nucleotides line up with TRBD2. The CDR3 length is 14 residues. Losses at the gene ends were 3 bases for V and 7 bases for J; bases not matched to a gene: 6. The CDR3 DNA is TGTGCCAGCAGTTTGAAGCGGGGTACGAATGAGCAGTTCTTC. Amino acid sequence: CASSLKRGTNEQFF.